The 14 T cell receptor beta chains reported below all come from one sample, sequenced in a study of identical twins' blood T cells. TCRdb called the 5' RACE reads again in MiXCR, with one record for every CDR3 protein. The sample yields hundreds of thousands of distinct CDR3 sequences, more than 25% seen once. Sequenced material: PBMCs. These receptors came from a woman between 18 and 49 years old in good health.

About this clonotype: A much larger clone differs from this one at a single base, so this may be a read error. The chain combines TRBV29-1 with TRBJ1-1; the D is unclear. The CDR3 runs to 12 residues. Germline V CDR1 and CDR2: SQVTM, ANQGSEA. In DNA, the CDR3 is TGCGGCGCTAGGCGGTTTGAGACTGAAGCTTTCTTT. The encoded protein is CGARRFETEAFF.

As to this clonotype: A read error may produce the germline difference seen at one junction end. CDR3 nucleotide sequence: TGTGCCGGCAGCTCACAGGAGGGGAGGACTGAAGCTTTCTTT. It specifies CAGSSQEGRTEAFF. The V call is TRBV7-6, the J call TRBJ1-1; D may be TRBD1 (5 bases). The CDR3 length is 14 residues. Per the germline V gene, CDR1 is SGHVS and CDR2 is FNYEAQ. Complete variable domain (other parts from reference TRBV7-6 and TRBJ1-1): GAGVSQSPRYKVTKRGQDVALRCDPISGHVSLYWYRQALGQGPEFLTYFNYEAQQDKSGLPNDRFSAERPEGSISTLTIQRTEQRDSAMYRCAGSSQEGRTEAFFGQGTRLTVV.

The chain has TRBV5-1 and TRBJ2-1; 9 nucleotides line up with TRBD2. CDR1 and CDR2 from the germline V gene are SGHRS and YFSETQ. The CDR3 consists of 15 residues. The V gene end was trimmed by 4 bases and the J gene end by 3 bases; junction bases not matched to a gene: 5. This chain's CDR3 is CASSRGTSFYNEQFF. CDR3 in DNA: TGCGCCAGCAGCCGGGGGACTAGCTTCTACAATGAGCAGTTCTTC. Supplemented by reference TRBV5-1 and TRBJ2-1, the full variable domain reads KAGVTQTPRYLIKTRGQQVTLSCSPISGHRSVSWYQQTPGQGLQFLFEYFSETQRNKGNFPGRFSGRQFSNSRSEMNVSTLELGDSALYLCASSRGTSFYNEQFFGPGTRLTVL.

This chain links TRBV5-1 with TRBJ1-1; 10 nucleotides align to TRBD1. V was pared by 4 bases and J by 6 bases, with 12 bases of the junction left unmatched. Per the germline V gene, CDR1 is SGHRS and CDR2 is YFSETQ. The CDR3 spans 16 residues. The chain's CDR3 is CASSGRQGAKSPEAFF. DNA for the CDR3: TGCGCCAGCAGCGGGAGACAGGGGGCTAAGAGTCCTGAAGCTTTCTTT.

The rearrangement links TRBV20-1 to TRBJ2-3; 11 bases line up with TRBD2. Per germline, CDR1 DFQATT and CDR2 SNEGSKA (reference sequence). The CDR3 is 14 residues long. Trimming cost V 6 bases and J 8 bases; bases outside gene matches: 10. The CDR3 DNA follows: TGCAGTGCCCCCGGGACTAGCGGAGGTCTTACGCAGTATTTT. Translating gives CSAPGTSGGLTQYF.

In regard to this clonotype: The junction does not match germline at one end; this may be a read error. The V call is TRBV11-2, the J call TRBJ1-2; D is uncertain. CDR1 and CDR2 from the germline V gene are SGHAT and FQNNGV. CDR3 length: 13 amino acids. In nucleotides, the CDR3 is TGTGCCAGCAGCTTTGGCAGGCTATATGGCTGCACCTTC. The encoded protein is CASSFGRLYGCTF. The full variable domain, rest sourced from reference TRBV11-2 and TRBJ1-2, is EAGVAQSPRYKIIEKRQSVAFWCNPISGHATLYWYQQILGQGPKLLIQFQNNGVVDDSQLPKDRFSAERLKGVDSTLKIQPAKLEDSAVYLCASSFGRLYGCTFGSGTRLTVV.

This clonotype was seen a handful of times. V and J are TRBV18 and TRBJ2-3; 10 bases are shared with TRBD2. CDR3 length: 17 amino acids. CDR1 and CDR2 from the germline V gene are KGHSH and LQKENI. Trimming took 2 bases from V and 1 from J; bases not matched to a gene: 6. CDR3 sequence reads: CASSPVTSGTGTDTQYF. CDR3 nucleotides: TGTGCCAGCTCACCAGTTACTAGCGGGACTGGCACAGATACGCAGTATTTT. The full variable domain, its missing parts supplied by reference TRBV18 and TRBJ2-3, is NAGVMQNPRHLVRRRGQEARLRCSPMKGHSHVYWYRQLPEEGLKFMVYLQKENIIDESGMPKERFSAEFPKEGPSILRIQQVVRGDSAAYFCASSPVTSGTGTDTQYFGPGTRLTVL.

This clonotype was detected a few times. The V gene is TRBV5-6, the J gene TRBJ2-1, with no clear D. Germline assignment: CDR1 SGHDT and CDR2 YYEEEE. V was cut by 1 base and J by 9 bases, with 5 bases left in between. The CDR3 covers 11 residues. The CDR3 sequence is CASSLSSEQFF. The CDR3 coding sequence is TGTGCCAGCAGCTTGAGTTCTGAGCAGTTCTTC.

The table lists this clonotype with a few counts. The chain links TRBV11-2 to TRBJ2-3; D remains unclear. The germline V gene has CDR1 SGHAT and CDR2 FQNNGV. This CDR3 is built from 15 residues. V was trimmed by 5 bases and J by 2 bases, leaving 14 bases between them. The CDR3 DNA follows: TGTGCCAGCAGCCTTGGCCAAGCCAACACAGATACGCAGTATTTT. This translates into CASSLGQANTDTQYF.

This clonotype was observed a handful of times. This chain joins TRBV7-9 and TRBJ1-5; no definite D call. This CDR3 contains 19 residues. Germline values: CDR1 SEHNR, CDR2 FQNEAQ (reference sequence). Trimming removed 5 bases at V and 0 bases at J, with 23 bases between. The CDR3 bases are TGTGCCAGCAGCAATGGAAAGGAAACGATTACGACTAGCAATCAGCCCCAGCATTTT. The encoded protein is CASSNGKETITTSNQPQHF.

This clonotype appeared a few times. The rearrangement joins TRBV27 to TRBJ2-1; D uncertain. Per germline, CDR1 MNHEY and CDR2 SMNVEV (reference sequence). The ends were cut back, 3 bases at V and 0 bases at J, with 12 bases in the middle. The CDR3 consists of 16 residues. The CDR3 nucleotides are TGTGCCAGCAGTTTCCTGGGCCAGAGCTCCTACAATGAGCAGTTCTTC. Encoded protein: CASSFLGQSSYNEQFF.

This clonotype was counted many times. One end of the junction does not line up with germline, which may come from a read error. V is TRBV5-1 and J is TRBJ2-2, with no clear D. The germline gives CDR1 SGHRS, CDR2 YFSETQ. CDR3 length equals 12 residues. The CDR3 region has the DNA TGTGCCAGCAGTTTGAACACCGGGGAGCTGTTTTTT. Translation: CASSLNTGELFF.

This clonotype was seen many times. CDR3 bases: TGTGCCAGCGGGGGAGTAGTTGCAGATACGCAGTATTTT. Its protein is CASGGVVADTQYF. The V call is TRBV2, the J call TRBJ2-3, with D perhaps given as TRBD1 or TRBD2 (5 bases each). There are 13 residues in the CDR3. Germline lookup yields CDR1 SNHLY and CDR2 FYNNEI. V lost 8 bases and J 4 bases, leaving 13 bases between the germline ends.

The rearrangement links TRBV6-6 to TRBJ2-3; the match to TRBD2 covers 10 bases. J was trimmed by 0 bases and V by 10 bases; bases with no gene match: 10. There are 16 residues in the CDR3. Germline V gene data show CDR1 as MNHNY and CDR2 as SVGAGI (reference sequence). The DNA of the CDR3 is TGTGCCATCACCCAGCGGGGGGGAACTAGCACAGATACGCAGTATTTT. Translation: CAITQRGGTSTDTQYF.